This T cell receptor (beta chain) was documented in a study of blood T cell repertoires in COVID-19. V dropped 4 bases and J dropped 3; count of bases not matched to a gene: 12. CDR3 length: 16 residues. The germline CDR1 and CDR2 sequences are SGHNT and YYREEE (reference sequence). The method was immunoSEQ multiplex PCR; TCRdb's version includes in-frame clones alone and lacks a portion of them. The table has 100,000 to 150,000 clones, 86% seen once. Specimen: peripheral blood. The chain is built from TRBV5-4 and TRBJ2-5, with 7 bases that match TRBD2. This TCR came from a woman between 65 and 79 years old with COVID-19, enrolled during active disease. DNA for the CDR3: TGTGCCAGCAGCCAACCCCGGGGGGACCAAAAAGAGACCCAGTACTTC. Translated: CASSQPRGDQKETQYF.